Included here is one T cell receptor beta chain sequence, with context. What this receptor recognizes is not known. Read data end 3 residues before the CDR3 end; the end is taken from the germline J gene. Other nucleotide sequences in the sample specify the same CDR3. This record belongs to a study of T cell clonality in common variable immunodeficiency (dated by TCRdb to the mid-2010s). Study-wide conclusions, independent of this receptor: Compared with healthy controls, CVID subjects showed increased TCRbeta clonality (t-test p = 0.018), a feature most characteristic of about a third of subjects. Fewer deletions and N-nucleotide insertions were reportedly observed in CVID TCRbeta sequences, and highly modified clones with 13 or more V deletions were reportedly absent from CVID TCRbeta sequences. Fewer TCRbeta clones were shared among CVID subjects than among healthy controls (p < 0.0001). Differences among patients in the CVID cohort limited the correlations between repertoire features and clinical complications. Even though DNA input was the same, control samples had an average of about 89,000 unique sequences each, compared with about 31,000 in CVID samples. According to the authors, finding the cause of the higher clonality in CVID would require sequencing the repertoires of T cell subpopulations.

From the germline V gene (reference sequence), CDR1 is GTSNPN and CDR2 is SVGIG. The CDR3 contains 14 residues, cysteine and phenylalanine counted. The DNA covers only part of the CDR3, 33 bases in frame from base 1. Trimming removed 4 bases from V and 2 bases from J, leaving 14 bases between the germline ends. For sequencing input, CVID and control samples contributed equivalent amounts of genomic DNA. For every sample, a 60 bp segment covering the rearranged TCRbeta CDR3 region was amplified and then sequenced. TCRbeta amplification used the immunoSEQ assay, a bias-corrected multiplex PCR with high-throughput sequencing. The authors' pipeline ran thus. Each unique nucleotide sequence was treated as a clone and annotated with V, D and J genes, copy number and frequency. Sequences were labeled productive if in frame, and non-productive if out of frame or containing stop codons. As previously described, clonality was computed from Shannon's entropy. The predicted amino acid sequences of productive clones were used to derive the mean CDR3 Kyte-Doolittle hydropathy. The R hclust function was used to hierarchically cluster scaled V gene usage with Manhattan distance and complete linkage. Sharing of clones by CDR3 amino acid sequence was evaluated through resampling of 12 repertoires per group over 100 rounds. The repertoires were searched for approximately 72 published EBV-specific TCRbeta sequences and about 240 published CMV-specific TCRbeta sequences. After a couple of CVID samples that produced fewer than 10,000 sequences were dropped from the analysis, 42 CVID repertoires remained. TCRdb holds this immuneACCESS table with in-frame rearrangements only. Some clones are missing; in checked studies, unresolved V genes explain under half, and the rest has no known cause. The V and J calls and clone size come from that table; D and trimming were worked out from the DNA. The table notes 11,000 to 15,000 clones here, none of them singletons. The ten largest clones represent more than 7% of the sample.

Diagnosis of CVID followed standard criteria, namely serum IgG, IgA and/or IgM below the normal range together with specific antibody deficiency. The CVID group comprised about 44 subjects, approximately 15 female and 30 or so male, aged about 9 to 70 years with a mean age of roughly 38. Most of the CVID patients and most of the healthy controls were of Caucasian heritage. At the time of study participation, every CVID subject had been on replacement immunoglobulin therapy for one year or longer. When blood was collected, none of the CVID subjects were ill or on immunomodulatory or immunosuppressive medication. Heparinized peripheral whole blood samples of about 5 to 8.5 ml were collected from each donor. Genomic DNA from adults with common variable immune deficiency (CVID) and from healthy adult controls was used for sequencing of TCRbeta CDR3 repertoires. Diluted blood was density-centrifuged over Hypaque 1077 or Ficoll-Paque to isolate peripheral blood mononuclear cells. Genomic DNA was obtained from unsorted mononuclear cells through either Qiagen column purification or a centrifugation-based method.

Material: peripheral blood mononuclear cells. The source is a human donor with common variable immunodeficiency. This chain joins TRBV30 to TRBJ1-1, with the D gene too uncertain to name. The sequenced part of the CDR3 DNA is TGTGCCTGGAAAAAGGGTGGGTTAAACACTGAA. Translated, it gives CAWKKGGLNTE. The full CDR3 protein reads CAWKKGGLNTEAFF.